The source of this T cell receptor (beta chain) is a study of blood T cell repertoires in COVID-19 (dated by TCRdb to 2019 to 2021). Regarding the complete study: The collaborator samples originated in the United States, Italy and Spain and spanned the acute and convalescent phases of COVID-19. The prospective study material was composed of cDNA or gDNA derived from T cells, B-cell-depleted T cells, or PBMCs. The dataset comprised deeply sampled blood TCRbeta repertoires from subjects exposed to, actively infected with, or recovered from COVID-19. The repertoires were released in a freely available public database intended as a resource for research on the immune response to SARS-CoV-2. Samples came from the ongoing ImmuneRACE study (first 160 participants) plus 1,254 subjects from 6 global collaborators. Nearly every sample came with metadata listing a de-identified subject ID, COVID-19 status, age in years and sex. Where available, HLA class I and class II types were taken from metadata supplied by the sample provider and were not determined by assay-based typing.

TCRbeta CDR3 regions were amplified from genomic DNA by means of the immunoSEQ Assay, a bias-controlled multiplex PCR. On the study's bioinformatics: The number of nucleated cells in each sample was estimated by amplification of reference gene primers within the assay. To quantify the absolute abundance of each unique TCRbeta CDR3 rearrangement, sequence reads were collapsed and filtered. For each sample, productive Simpson clonality was calculated as the square root of Simpson's diversity index over productive rearrangements. This immuneACCESS table, as held by TCRdb, lists in-frame sequences with V and J called but not all clones. Of the missing ones, under half trace to an unresolved V gene in checked studies; the others have no known cause. V, J and clone size reflect that table, while D and trimming were determined from the DNA. The sample has some 200,000 clones on record, over 70% of them singletons. Of the sample, under 8.5% is held by the ten largest clones.

Study-wide findings and limitations: The amount of clinical and demographic metadata varied by source and participant and was provided uncurated.

Each collaborating institution followed its own protocols to collect whole blood in K2EDTA tubes. For TCRbeta analysis, collaborator samples were shipped as frozen whole blood, as isolated PBMCs, or as DNA extracted from either sample type. About this clone: No antigen is known for it. It has no much larger one-base neighbor in the sample; base qualities were not kept.

This receptor was identified in a woman in her 70s with acute or convalescent COVID-19. Sequencing was carried out using peripheral blood.

CDR3 sequence: CASSAKGGSTGELFF. In nucleotide form, the sequence is TGTGCCAGCAGCGCAAAGGGGGGGAGCACCGGGGAGCTGTTTTTT. Here the chain combines TRBV7-8 and TRBJ2-2, and perhaps TRBD2 as D gene, on 7 matching bases. CDR1 and CDR2 were assigned from the germline V gene as SGHVS and FQNEAQ. V is clipped by 5 bases and J by 4 bases, and the sequence between their germline boundaries is 14 bases long. The cysteine opens and the phenylalanine closes a CDR3 of 15 amino acids. Only the CDR3 DNA is retained, 45 bases long and in frame from the first base.